The sequence of this T cell receptor (beta chain) was determined in a study of cytomegalovirus exposure and HLA in healthy donors. The wider study: The Caucasian-associated ancestry cluster held under 90% of under 450 genotyped donors.

Primers for the PCR totalled 60 Vbeta and 13 Jbeta. Clones were sequenced by immunoSEQ multiplex PCR, and TCRdb holds only the in-frame ones, with some missing. The sample lists about 130,000 clones, 55% to 75% occurring once. Germline V CDR1 and CDR2: MDHEN, SYDVKM. V trimming: 5 bases; J trimming: 1 base; junction bases outside the gene matches: 6. The CDR3 totals 15 residues. With respect to this clone: The antigen remains unidentified.

The study's findings and limits: Accurate prediction of HLA-A and HLA-B alleles (for most subjects) was reportedly achieved from TCR beta sequences.

The V gene is TRBV28, the J gene TRBJ2-5, with 8 bases aligning to TRBD2. The sample comprised PBMCs. This clonotype was sampled from a man aged 25 to 40 in good health and CMV-seronegative. This CDR3 reads CASSPNLAGQETQYF. The CDR3 nucleotides are TGTGCCAGCAGTCCAAATCTAGCGGGCCAAGAGACCCAGTACTTC.